This T cell receptor beta chain was captured in a study of T cell responses to AZD1222 COVID-19 vaccine. Study-level background: Timing groups of about 4 and about 12 weeks for second doses were pooled. Notes on the study in general: Unmutated variant regions are reportedly the target of nearly half of TCRs that are spike-specific. Donors, mostly white British, included more females; clonal diversity was possibly underestimated.

This table comes from immunoSEQ multiplex PCR, and its TCRdb copy is limited to in-frame clones, with some not included. The profile shows over 140,000 clones, over 85% of them singletons. The CDR3 spans 18 residues. A word on this clone: No antigen is known for it.

Sequencing was performed on peripheral blood, taken on day 0 of AZD1222 vaccination. The TCR originated in an adult in good health. The chain employs TRBV21-1 and TRBJ2-1; the table's TRBD2 call for D was not verified on the DNA. TRBV21-1 is noted as a pseudogene. Here the CDR3 reads CASPSWLEPRLSYNEQFF. In nucleotides, the CDR3 is TGTGCCAGCCCCTCCTGGCTAGAACCTCGCCTATCCTACAATGAGCAGTTCTTC.